A selection of T cell receptor beta chains follows, all from one sample in a study of blood T cells in healthy people across ages. TCRdb redid the calling of the 5' RACE reads with MiXCR, one entry per CDR3 protein. Of some 1,000,000 distinct CDR3 sequences detected, 20% to 25% appear once; the ten largest clones hold around 0.7%. This sample was shared with a second study, whose subject was T cells of mothers and their children.

Material: blood. The source of these receptors is a girl aged 2-10 years in good health. Both conserved end residues are part of each CDR3. Each record gives: clone size, V gene, D gene, CDR3 length, J gene, CDR3 DNA, CDR3 protein. D genes are given only for firm matches. Clone size is not always given. Where it is, it says once, few, many or a class for expanded clones.

size: few; V: TRBV7-2; D: TRBD2; length: 16; J: TRBJ2-5; DNA: TGTGCCAGCAGCCATCGAGGCGGGGGGGCCGGTGAGACCCAGTACTTC; CDR3: CASSHRGGGAGETQYF
size: NA; V: TRBV4-1; D: NA; length: 14; J: TRBJ2-5; DNA: TGCGCCCGCGTCGTATCGGGCAAACAAGAGACCCAGTACTTC; CDR3: CARVVSGKQETQYF
size: NA; V: TRBV6-5; D: NA; length: 18; J: TRBJ2-1; DNA: TGTGCCAGCAGTTTTTTGCGGCGACCTGTCGAGATATACAATGAGCAGTTCTTC; CDR3: CASSFLRRPVEIYNEQFF
size: NA; V: TRBV20-1; D: NA; length: 13; J: TRBJ2-5; DNA: TGCAGTGCTAGATGGCGGATCCAAGAGACCCAGTACTTC; CDR3: CSARWRIQETQYF
size: NA; V: TRBV2; D: NA; length: 15; J: TRBJ2-7; DNA: TGTGCCAGCAGACCCCCCGTGGGGTCATATTACGAGCAGTACTTC; CDR3: CASRPPVGSYYEQYF
size: many; V: TRBV13; D: NA; length: 15; J: TRBJ2-3; DNA: TGTGCCAGCAGCAGGGCGATTGGGGGAGAAGATACGCAGTATTTT; CDR3: CASSRAIGGEDTQYF
size: NA; V: TRBV15; D: TRBD1; length: 16; J: TRBJ2-7; DNA: TGTGCCACCAGCAGAGATCGGACAGGGAGCTCCTACGAGCAGTACTTC; CDR3: CATSRDRTGSSYEQYF
size: few; V: TRBV5-1; D: NA; length: 15; J: TRBJ1-6; DNA: TGCGCCAGCAGCTTGATTGGAGACAGAAATTCACCCCTCCACTTT; CDR3: CASSLIGDRNSPLHF
size: NA; V: TRBV2; D: TRBD1; length: 16; J: TRBJ1-5; DNA: TGTGCCAGCAGTGAACGTAAGGGGGCCGTCAATCAGCCCCAGCATTTT; CDR3: CASSERKGAVNQPQHF
size: few; V: TRBV20-1; D: NA; length: 14; J: TRBJ2-1; DNA: TGCAGTGCTCAAGCGGCCTCCTTCTACAATGAGCAGTTCTTC; CDR3: CSAQAASFYNEQFF
size: NA; V: TRBV12-3/TRBV12-4; D: NA; length: 12; J: TRBJ1-2; DNA: TGTGCCAGCAAGTCCAACACCCGTTCGAACACCTTC; CDR3: CASKSNTRSNTF
size: few; V: TRBV7-3; D: TRBD2; length: 20; J: TRBJ2-1; DNA: TGTGCCAGCAGCCCTAATCCCCTGACTAGCGGGAGGGCCTCCTACAATGAGCAGTTCTTC; CDR3: CASSPNPLTSGRASYNEQFF
size: NA; V: TRBV2; D: NA; length: 15; J: TRBJ2-1; DNA: TGTGCCAGCAGTGAAGATGGTCAGGTGGCCCATGAGCAGTTCTTC; CDR3: CASSEDGQVAHEQFF
size: NA; V: TRBV28; D: NA; length: 15; J: TRBJ1-2; DNA: TGTGCCAGCAGTTTGTACTACTACCAGGAGGGGGGCTACACCTTC; CDR3: CASSLYYYQEGGYTF
size: few; V: TRBV6-6; D: NA; length: 13; J: TRBJ1-5; DNA: TGTGCCGTCGGGGAGATTCACAATCAGCCCCAGCATTTT; CDR3: CAVGEIHNQPQHF
size: few; V: TRBV12-5; D: NA; length: 15; J: TRBJ2-2; DNA: TGTGCTAGTGGTCCGGGACTCACTAACACCGGGGAGCTGTTTTTT; CDR3: CASGPGLTNTGELFF
size: few; V: TRBV6-2/TRBV6-3; D: NA; length: 16; J: TRBJ2-7; DNA: TGTGCCAGCAGTTACTCGATAATTAAGGGAGACTACGAGCAGTACTTC; CDR3: CASSYSIIKGDYEQYF
size: NA; V: TRBV12-3/TRBV12-4; D: NA; length: 14; J: TRBJ2-5; DNA: TGTGCCAGCAGCGGAGGGGGGTATATAGAGACCCAGTACTTC; CDR3: CASSGGGYIETQYF
size: NA; V: TRBV6-5; D: NA; length: 13; J: TRBJ2-2; DNA: TGTGCCAGCAGTTACGGGTACACCGGGGAGCTGTTTTTT; CDR3: CASSYGYTGELFF
size: NA; V: TRBV19; D: NA; length: 13; J: TRBJ1-1; DNA: TGTGCCAGTAGTATACGTGATCTGACTGAAGCTTTCTTT; CDR3: CASSIRDLTEAFF